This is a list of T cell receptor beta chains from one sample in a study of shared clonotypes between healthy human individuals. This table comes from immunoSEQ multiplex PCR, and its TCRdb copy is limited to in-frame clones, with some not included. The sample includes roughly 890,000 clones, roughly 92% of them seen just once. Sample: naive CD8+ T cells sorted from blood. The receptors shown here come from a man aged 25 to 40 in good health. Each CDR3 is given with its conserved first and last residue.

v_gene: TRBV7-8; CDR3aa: CASTPYTGSGVETQYF
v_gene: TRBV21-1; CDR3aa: CASSKEAGQPSSGANVLTF
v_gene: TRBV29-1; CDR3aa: CSSDGVTDTQYF
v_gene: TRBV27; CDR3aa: CASSPGTLSYNEQFF
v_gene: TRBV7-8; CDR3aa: CASSLSRNTEAFF
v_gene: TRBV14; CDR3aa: CASSHTQGLPYNEQFF
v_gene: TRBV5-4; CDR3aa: CASSLRLAPHNEQFF
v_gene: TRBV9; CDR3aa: CASSGVHGYTF
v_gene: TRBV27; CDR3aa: CASSLSRGAGTEAFF
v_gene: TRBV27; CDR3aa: CASSPRPGQGTDTQYF
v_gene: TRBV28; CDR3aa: CASSFVGQSNQPQHF
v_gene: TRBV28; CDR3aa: CASSPADRGNNYGYTF
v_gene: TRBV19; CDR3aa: CASSGTGDGYTF
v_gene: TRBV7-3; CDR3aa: CASSPPGGEQFF
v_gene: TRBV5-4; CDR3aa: CASSLGDAYEQYF
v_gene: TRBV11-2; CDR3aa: CASNRLGTSTDTQYF
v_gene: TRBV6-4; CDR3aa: CASRGGLNTEAFF
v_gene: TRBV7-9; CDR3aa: CASSPPGGTEAFF
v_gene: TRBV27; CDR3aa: CAVSGINGELFF
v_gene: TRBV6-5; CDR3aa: CASSYGVEGYTF
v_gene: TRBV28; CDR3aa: CASGGAAGNTIYF
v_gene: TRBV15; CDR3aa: CATSRGLAGGNEQFF
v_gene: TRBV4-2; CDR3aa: CASSQESGLTYEQYF
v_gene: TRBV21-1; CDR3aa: CASSKSRDRLLNTEAFF
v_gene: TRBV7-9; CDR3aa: CASSFPRGDHWEQYF
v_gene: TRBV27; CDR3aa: CASSVLGTGEYNEQFF
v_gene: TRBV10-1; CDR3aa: CASSESGAGDTEAFF
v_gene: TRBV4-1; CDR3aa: CASSQDPGLIYEQYF
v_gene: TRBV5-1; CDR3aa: CASSWSEAGGYNEQFF
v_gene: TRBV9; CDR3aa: CASSPLLGALGSDTQYF
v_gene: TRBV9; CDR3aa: CASSVEVDSSSHEQYF
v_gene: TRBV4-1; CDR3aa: CASSQELGQGFHEQYF
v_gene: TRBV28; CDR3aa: CASTPEGSAYEQYF
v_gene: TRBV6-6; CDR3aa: CASSYSREPGVDTQYF
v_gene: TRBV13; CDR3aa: CASSLVGNEQFF
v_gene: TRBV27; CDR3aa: CASSPSRLHEQYF
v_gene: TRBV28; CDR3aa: CASSFDSNEQYF
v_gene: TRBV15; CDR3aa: CATSTVLAGAMNEQFF
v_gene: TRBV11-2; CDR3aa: CASSPDRGGTSEQYF
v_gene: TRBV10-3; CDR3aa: CAISGTGGNDEQYF
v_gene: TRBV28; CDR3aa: CASSFPLPGFDRAHEKLFF
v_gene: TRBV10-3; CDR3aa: CAISDPRDIDTDTQYF
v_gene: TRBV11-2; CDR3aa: CASSPLRGRANNEQFF
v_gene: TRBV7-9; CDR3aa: CASSLAVPEAFF
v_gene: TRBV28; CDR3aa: CASTGTAQMGEQFF
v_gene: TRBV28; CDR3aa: CASQTGRGASDGYTF
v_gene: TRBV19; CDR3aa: CASSIETAYSNQPQHF
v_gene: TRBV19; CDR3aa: CASCTGGNTEAFF
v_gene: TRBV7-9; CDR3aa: CASSKSGTFTDTQYF
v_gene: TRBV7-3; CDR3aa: CASSLTRFNEQFF